A selection of T cell receptor beta chains follows, all from one sample in a study of blood T cell repertoires in COVID-19. Repertoires were generated with immunoSEQ multiplex PCR, while TCRdb's copy carries only in-frame clones and drops some. Seen here are about 270,000 clones, about 89% observed once, and the top ten hold approximately 8.2%. The sequenced sample consisted of peripheral blood. The origin of the receptors is a man aged 40-55 years with active or convalescent COVID-19. CDR3s include the opening cysteine and the closing phenylalanine or tryptophan. The D gene is left open where the match is weak. Size values are once, few and many counts, or a class for expanded clones, and some rows have none.

DNA: TGTGCCAGCAGCCACGGGGTAGCGGAAGAGACCCAGTACTTC
CDR3: CASSHGVAEETQYF
V: TRBV11-2
J: TRBJ2-5
size: once
D: -

DNA: TGTGCCAGTAGTATAGTAGACCCAGGGGGCAATCAGCCCCAGCATTTT
CDR3: CASSIVDPGGNQPQHF
V: TRBV19
J: TRBJ1-5
size: -
D: -

DNA: TGTGCCAGCAGGGCAGGGGGCGATGAAAAACTGTTTTTT
CDR3: CASRAGGDEKLFF
V: TRBV2
J: TRBJ1-4
size: -
D: TRBD1

DNA: TGTGCCAGCAGTTACTCGGGGGGAAGAACTGAAGCTTTCTTT
CDR3: CASSYSGGRTEAFF
V: TRBV6-5
J: TRBJ1-1
size: -
D: -

DNA: TGTGCCAGCAGTGAACAGGGGGCGGCAACTAATGAAAAACTGTTTTTT
CDR3: CASSEQGAATNEKLFF
V: TRBV2
J: TRBJ1-4
size: -
D: TRBD1

DNA: TGTGCCAGCAGACGGCAGGGACAGGGAGGTGAGCAGTTCTTC
CDR3: CASRRQGQGGEQFF
V: TRBV28
J: TRBJ2-1
size: -
D: TRBD1

DNA: TGTGCCAGCAGCCTACGGGCCCAGGGGCAGCCCCTCCACTTT
CDR3: CASSLRAQGQPLHF
V: TRBV11-2
J: TRBJ1-6
size: -
D: -

DNA: TGCGCCAGCAGCCCCGCTAGCGGGCTGAACACCGGGGAGCTGTTTTTT
CDR3: CASSPASGLNTGELFF
V: TRBV5-1
J: TRBJ2-2
size: -
D: TRBD2

DNA: TGTGCCACCCACAGGGGAGAGGGCTACAATGAGCAGTTCTTC
CDR3: CATHRGEGYNEQFF
V: TRBV24-1
J: TRBJ2-1
size: -
D: TRBD1

DNA: TGTGCCAGCAGTCTACAGGGACCAAATCAGCCCCAGCATTTT
CDR3: CASSLQGPNQPQHF
V: TRBV6-5
J: TRBJ1-5
size: -
D: -

DNA: TGTGCCAGCAGAGGACAGGGAGTGGTTGGCTACACCTTC
CDR3: CASRGQGVVGYTF
V: TRBV2
J: TRBJ1-2
size: few
D: TRBD1

DNA: TGTGCCAGCGCAGACACCTATAATTCACCCCTCCACTTT
CDR3: CASADTYNSPLHF
V: TRBV28
J: TRBJ1-6
size: -
D: -

DNA: TGCGCCAGCAGCCTACAGGGAGGCAATCAGCCCCAGCATTTT
CDR3: CASSLQGGNQPQHF
V: TRBV4-1
J: TRBJ1-5
size: few
D: -

DNA: TGTGCCAGCAGACCACTCGACAGGGTTGATTCACCCCTCCACTTT
CDR3: CASRPLDRVDSPLHF
V: TRBV6-5
J: TRBJ1-6
size: -
D: TRBD1

DNA: TGTGCCAGTACCATGGGCAGGGGGTACAATCAGCCCCAGCATTTT
CDR3: CASTMGRGYNQPQHF
V: TRBV19
J: TRBJ1-5
size: -
D: TRBD1

DNA: TGTGCCAGCAGCGACAGTAACAGGGAGCTGTTTTTT
CDR3: CASSDSNRELFF
V: TRBV7-3
J: TRBJ2-2
size: once
D: -

DNA: TGTGCCAGCAGTGATCGGGCAGGGAAGGGTGGCTACACCTTC
CDR3: CASSDRAGKGGYTF
V: TRBV6-1
J: TRBJ1-2
size: once
D: -

DNA: TGTGCCAGCAGCTTTACGACGGGCACTGAAGCTTTCTTT
CDR3: CASSFTTGTEAFF
V: TRBV7-3
J: TRBJ1-1
size: -
D: -

DNA: TGTGCCAGCAGCAAGAGACAGGGAAGCTCCTACAATGAGCAGTTCTTC
CDR3: CASSKRQGSSYNEQFF
V: TRBV6-2/TRBV6-3
J: TRBJ2-1
size: -
D: TRBD1

DNA: TGTGCCACCGGGATTGGGCCGACCAAGCCCCAGCATTTT
CDR3: CATGIGPTKPQHF
V: TRBV5-4
J: TRBJ1-5
size: -
D: -

DNA: TGTGCCAGCAGCCAACGGACAGGCCGTTGGGGCACAGATACGCAGTATTTT
CDR3: CASSQRTGRWGTDTQYF
V: TRBV7-9
J: TRBJ2-3
size: once
D: TRBD1

DNA: TGTGCCAGCAGCGTAGGGGCTAGCGGGAGCGGGGAGACCCAGTACTTC
CDR3: CASSVGASGSGETQYF
V: TRBV9
J: TRBJ2-5
size: -
D: TRBD2

DNA: TGTGCCAGCGGACAAGGTCAGGGTCAGCCCCAGCATTTT
CDR3: CASGQGQGQPQHF
V: TRBV2
J: TRBJ1-5
size: -
D: -

DNA: TGTGCCATCAGTGGAGGGGAGGACTATGGCTACACCTTC
CDR3: CAISGGEDYGYTF
V: TRBV10-3
J: TRBJ1-2
size: -
D: -

DNA: TGTGCCTACCAGTCGGGGAACTACGAGCAGTACTTC
CDR3: CAYQSGNYEQYF
V: TRBV2
J: TRBJ2-7
size: -
D: -

DNA: TGTGCCAGTAGTACCACCTCCGGGACAACGTGGGAGACCCAGTACTTC
CDR3: CASSTTSGTTWETQYF
V: TRBV19
J: TRBJ2-5
size: -
D: -

DNA: TGTGCCAGCAGCTTAGAGGGGACAGCTAACTCCTACAATGAGCAGTTCTTC
CDR3: CASSLEGTANSYNEQFF
V: TRBV11-2
J: TRBJ2-1
size: -
D: TRBD1

DNA: TGTGCCAGCAGCTTGGGGACATTTAACAATGAGCAGTTCTTC
CDR3: CASSLGTFNNEQFF
V: TRBV11-2
J: TRBJ2-1
size: -
D: -

DNA: TGTGCCAGCAGCTATTTAGTGACAGGCGGAAATTCACCCCTCCACTTT
CDR3: CASSYLVTGGNSPLHF
V: TRBV27
J: TRBJ1-6
size: -
D: -

DNA: TGCGCCAGCAGCCCGGGGGGACAGGGGAGGTTGGGCTATGGCTACACCTTC
CDR3: CASSPGGQGRLGYGYTF
V: TRBV4-1
J: TRBJ1-2
size: -
D: TRBD1

DNA: TGTGCCAGCTCACAGGGGGCAGGAGATACGCAGTATTTT
CDR3: CASSQGAGDTQYF
V: TRBV18
J: TRBJ2-3
size: once
D: TRBD1

DNA: TGTGCCAGCAGCTTCACAGGGGCTATCAGGACCCAGCATTTT
CDR3: CASSFTGAIRTQHF
V: TRBV5-8
J: TRBJ1-5
size: -
D: TRBD1

DNA: TGTGCCAGCAGCCGCATTAGCGGGGGAAGCACAGATACGCAGTATTTT
CDR3: CASSRISGGSTDTQYF
V: TRBV9
J: TRBJ2-3
size: -
D: TRBD2

DNA: TGTGCCAGCTCCGAACAGGGCTATCAGCCCCAGCATTTT
CDR3: CASSEQGYQPQHF
V: TRBV2
J: TRBJ1-5
size: -
D: -

DNA: TGTGCCATCCAATCCGAGGCCGGTCGAATCAGGGGGCTCTACGAGCAGTACTTC
CDR3: CAIQSEAGRIRGLYEQYF
V: TRBV28
J: TRBJ2-7
size: few
D: TRBD1

DNA: TGTGCCAGTAGTAGGGACAGGGTGACTGAAGCTTTCTTT
CDR3: CASSRDRVTEAFF
V: TRBV19
J: TRBJ1-1
size: few
D: TRBD1

DNA: TGTGCCAGCAGCTTAGTGCAGGGGGCCTCTTCACCCCTCCACTTT
CDR3: CASSLVQGASSPLHF
V: TRBV7-2
J: TRBJ1-6
size: -
D: TRBD1